A single sample gave rise to the 30 T cell receptor beta chains below, sequenced in a study of cytomegalovirus exposure and HLA in healthy donors. Primers: 60 Vbeta forward and 13 Jbeta reverse. The table came from immunoSEQ multiplex PCR; TCRdb's copy has only in-frame clones and leaves some out. Counted here are around 300,000 clones, 70% to 90% occurring once; the ten biggest clones make up 2% to 2.5%. Sample: PBMCs. These receptors were taken from a woman aged 40 to 50 in good health and CMV-seropositive.

The chain links TRBV30 to TRBJ1-2; D perhaps matches TRBD1 (5 bases). The V end was cut by 0 bases, the J end by 11 bases, with 13 bases between. Per germline, CDR1 GTSNPN and CDR2 SVGIG (reference sequence). This CDR3 spans 12 amino acids. The CDR3 protein is CAWSVIGQGYTF. CDR3 nucleotide sequence: TGTGCCTGGAGTGTTATCGGGCAGGGTTACACCTTC. Drawing the rest from reference TRBV30 and TRBJ1-2, the complete variable domain is SQTIHQWPATLVQPVGSPLSLECTVEGTSNPNLYWYRQAAGRGLQLLFYSVGIGQISSEVPQNLSASRPQDRQFILSSKKLLLSDSGFYLCAWSVIGQGYTFGSGTRLTVV.

The chain couples TRBV11-1 to TRBJ2-3; D remains ambiguous. The V gene's germline CDR1 is SGHAT and CDR2 FQDESV (reference sequence). The CDR3 runs to 13 residues. The V end was cut by 1 base, the J end by 6 bases, with 8 bases between. The CDR3 loop reads CASSLEQRDTQYF. Written as DNA, the CDR3 is TGTGCCAGCAGCTTAGAGCAACGGGATACGCAGTATTTT. The full variable domain, in which reference TRBV11-1 and TRBJ2-3 provide the parts outside the CDR3, is EAEVAQSPRYKITEKSQAVAFWCDPISGHATLYWYRQILGQGPELLVQFQDESVVDDSQLPKDRFSAERLKGVDSTLKIQPAELGDSAMYLCASSLEQRDTQYFGPGTRLTVL.

This clone has at least ten counts. This chain links TRBV6-1 with TRBJ2-7, with 9 positions matching TRBD2. Germline V gives CDR1 MNHNS, CDR2 SASEGT. This CDR3 comprises 14 residues. V trimming: 6 bases; J trimming: 0 bases; junction bases outside the gene matches: 3. DNA for the CDR3: TGTGCCAGCAGGAAGCGGGAGGACTCCTACGAGCAGTACTTC. Translation gives CASRKREDSYEQYF.

The chain couples TRBV29-1 to TRBJ2-3; 12 bases are shared with TRBD2. After removal of 7 bases from V and 2 bases from J, the junction contained 4 bases not matched to a gene. The CDR3 runs 14 residues. Germline V CDR1 and CDR2: SQVTM, ANQGSEA. For the CDR3, the DNA is TGCAGCGAGACTAGCGGGGGAACCACAGATACGCAGTATTTT. This encodes CSETSGGTTDTQYF.

The chain is built from TRBV4-1 and TRBJ2-7; 8 bases fit TRBD2. Unmatched junction bases numbered 5, after V lost 1 base and J lost 3 bases. CDR1 is MGHRA and CDR2 is YSYEKL in the germline V gene. CDR3 length: 15 amino acids. CDR3 DNA sequence: TGCGCCAGCAGCCAAGCGGGAGGGGGGTACTACGAGCAGTACTTC. It codes for CASSQAGGGYYEQYF.

J is TRBJ1-2 and V is TRBV29-1; TRBD1 matches 10 bases. The CDR3 totals 15 residues. J lost 4 bases, V lost 6 bases, and 11 bases had no gene match. From germline, CDR1 is SQVTM and CDR2 ANQGSEA. CDR3: CSVSQSGTGAYGYTF. The CDR3, as DNA: TGCAGCGTCAGTCAATCCGGGACAGGGGCCTATGGCTACACCTTC.

The chain is built from TRBV5-1 and TRBJ2-1; tentative D call: TRBD2 (7 bases). The CDR3 length is 19 residues. Trimming left V 4 bases short and J 7 bases short, with 30 bases between. Germline V gene data show CDR1 as SGHRS and CDR2 as YFSETQ. The CDR3 loop reads CASSGRDTPGAGAGNEQFF. CDR3 DNA: TGCGCCAGCAGCGGCAGGGACACGCCGGGGGCGGGAGCGGGAAATGAGCAGTTCTTC. The full variable domain, in which reference TRBV5-1 and TRBJ2-1 provide the parts outside the CDR3, is KAGVTQTPRYLIKTRGQQVTLSCSPISGHRSVSWYQQTPGQGLQFLFEYFSETQRNKGNFPGRFSGRQFSNSRSEMNVSTLELGDSALYLCASSGRDTPGAGAGNEQFFGPGTRLTVL.

This chain links TRBV7-2 with TRBJ1-2; D is undetermined. This CDR3 contains 13 residues. Germline-derived CDR1 and CDR2 are SGHTA and FQGNSA. V was shortened by 1 base and J by 4 bases, with 7 bases between the two germline ends. CDR3 nucleotides: TGTGCCAGCAGCTTAGGCGGGAGCTATGGCTACACCTTC. This sequence encodes CASSLGGSYGYTF.

The J gene is TRBJ2-1, the V gene TRBV7-9; D call uncertain. CDR1 SEHNR and CDR2 FQNEAQ come from the germline V gene (reference sequence). The length of the CDR3 is 14 residues. V was pared by 0 bases and J by 4 bases, with 7 bases between. The CDR3 spells CASSLAFPYNEQFF. The CDR3, as DNA: TGTGCCAGCAGCTTAGCGTTTCCTTACAATGAGCAGTTCTTC.

The chain's CDR3 is CASSPTGVFNSPLHF. The CDR3, as DNA: TGTGCCAGCAGTCCTACAGGGGTGTTTAATTCACCCCTCCACTTT. The V call is TRBV9, the J call TRBJ1-6; 7 bases are shared with TRBD1. Germline V CDR1 and CDR2: SGDLS, YYNGEE. There are 15 residues in the CDR3. Losses at the gene ends were 5 bases for V and 6 bases for J; bases not matched to a gene: 8. Using reference TRBV9 and TRBJ1-6 for the parts outside the CDR3, the full variable domain is DSGVTQTPKHLITATGQRVTLRCSPRSGDLSVYWYQQSLDQGLQFLIQYYNGEERAKGNILERFSAQQFPDLHSELNLSSLELGDSALYFCASSPTGVFNSPLHFGNGTRLTVT.

The J gene is TRBJ1-2, the V gene TRBV5-6; 9 nucleotides agree with TRBD1. Per the germline V gene, CDR1 is SGHDT and CDR2 is YYEEEE. This CDR3 has 17 residues. J gave up 0 bases and V 0 bases, and 6 bases lay outside the gene matches. The CDR3 sequence is CASSLAGQGTPNYGYTF. CDR3 DNA sequence: TGTGCCAGCAGCTTGGCGGGACAGGGAACTCCTAACTATGGCTACACCTTC.

This chain joins TRBV7-8 and TRBJ1-1; D gene unclear. V was cut by 5 bases and J by 0 bases, with 7 bases left in between. Germline lookup yields CDR1 SGHVS and CDR2 FQNEAQ. This CDR3 region has 13 residues. CDR3 DNA: TGTGCCAGCAGCCTGGTAGTGAACACTGAAGCTTTCTTT. It encodes CASSLVVNTEAFF. Drawing the rest from reference TRBV7-8 and TRBJ1-1, the complete variable domain is GAGVSQSPRYKVAKRGQDVALRCDPISGHVSLFWYQQALGQGPEFLTYFQNEAQLDKSGLPSDRFFAERPEGSVSTLKIQRTQQEDSAVYLCASSLVVNTEAFFGQGTRLTVV.

V and J are TRBV19 and TRBJ2-5; no firm D call. The V gene lost 3 bases and the J gene lost 5 bases, with 13 bases spanning the gap. The CDR3 covers 14 residues. Germline V gene sequence: CDR1 LNHDA, CDR2 SQIVND (reference sequence). CDR3 coding DNA: TGTGCCAGTAGTATTGGTGAGCTCCGGGAGACCCAGTACTTC. It yields the protein CASSIGELRETQYF.

This chain joins TRBV6-5 and TRBJ2-1; TRBD2 matches 12 bases. The CDR3 runs 16 residues. J was trimmed by 5 bases and V by 0 bases; bases with no gene match: 2. The germline V gene encodes CDR1 MNHEY and CDR2 SVGAGI. CDR3 nucleotide sequence: TGTGCCAGCAGTTACTCAGGGACTAGCGGGCACAATGAGCAGTTCTTC. Translating gives CASSYSGTSGHNEQFF.

The gene calls are TRBV4-2 and TRBJ2-1, with 10 bases that match TRBD1. The CDR3 runs 15 residues. J lost 9 bases, V lost 0 bases, and 5 bases had no gene match. Looked up from germline, CDR1 is LGHNA and CDR2 is YNFKEQ. The CDR3 DNA reads TGTGCCAGCAGCCAAGACAGCGGGACAGGGGTTGAGCAGTTCTTC. This sequence encodes CASSQDSGTGVEQFF.

The rearrangement links TRBV9 to TRBJ1-1, with D uncertain. With 4 bases removed from V and 0 bases from J, the gap between germline ends came to 10 bases. The length of the CDR3 is 14 residues. The V gene's germline CDR1 is SGDLS and CDR2 YYNGEE. CDR3 residues: CASSPGDVNTEAFF. CDR3 bases: TGTGCCAGCAGCCCGGGAGATGTGAACACTGAAGCTTTCTTT.

The table lists this clone with a count of one. The CDR3: CASSPGLAGLYEQYF. DNA of the CDR3: TGTGCCAGCAGCCCGGGACTAGCGGGACTCTACGAGCAGTACTTC. This rearrangement joins TRBV7-2 to TRBJ2-7, with 13 bases aligning to TRBD2. Germline V gene lookup returns CDR1 SGHTA and CDR2 FQGNSA. There are 15 residues in the CDR3. V lost 5 bases and J lost 3; bases outside the gene matches: 4. Together with reference TRBV7-2 and TRBJ2-7, the CDR3 gives the full variable domain: GAGVSQSPSNKVTEKGKDVELRCDPISGHTALYWYRQSLGQGLEFLIYFQGNSAPDKSGLPSDRFSAERTGGSVSTLTIQRTQQEDSAVYLCASSPGLAGLYEQYFGPGTRLTVT.

The V call is TRBV27, the J call TRBJ1-2; 7 bases are a match to TRBD1. Germline CDR1 reads MNHEY; CDR2 reads SMNVEV (reference sequence). Unmatched junction bases numbered 6, after V lost 6 bases and J lost 2 bases. The CDR3 extends over 14 amino acids. The chain's CDR3 is CASRTTGNNYGYTF. CDR3 coding DNA: TGTGCCAGCAGGACGACAGGGAACAACTATGGCTACACCTTC.

This chain uses TRBV23-1 with TRBJ1-5; TRBD1 is a possible D gene (6 bases). TRBV23-1 is an open reading frame whose function is uncertain. V was shortened by 0 bases and J by 3 bases, with 21 bases between the two germline ends. CDR3 size: 19 residues. CDR3 sequence reads: CASSQSGGWGVKSNQPQHF. The CDR3 region has the DNA TGCGCCAGCAGTCAATCAGGGGGATGGGGTGTTAAGTCCAATCAGCCCCAGCATTTT.

This chain joins TRBV4-3 and TRBJ2-2, with 13 bases matching TRBD2. Trimming removed 0 bases from V and 6 bases from J; junction bases left unmatched: 10. The germline gives CDR1 LGHNA, CDR2 YSLEER. This CDR3 region has 19 residues. CDR3 in DNA: TGCGCCAGCAGCCAAGATATAACTAGCGGGAGGGGGAAGGCCGGGGAGCTGTTTTTT. This translates into CASSQDITSGRGKAGELFF.

This clone was counted only a few times. The chain couples TRBV19 to TRBJ2-3; 12 bases are a match to TRBD1. This CDR3 contains 13 residues. Looked up from germline, CDR1 is LNHDA and CDR2 is SQIVND (reference sequence). Unmatched junction bases numbered 4, after V lost 9 bases and J lost 6 bases. The CDR3: CASRDRGHDTQYF. CDR3 DNA sequence: TGTGCCAGCCGGGACAGGGGGCATGATACGCAGTATTTT.

The chain combines TRBV5-1 with TRBJ2-1; 7 bases are shared with TRBD1. The trim removed 0 bases at V and 7 bases at J, leaving 7 bases unmatched. The CDR3 has 15 amino acids. The germline V gene encodes CDR1 SGHRS and CDR2 YFSETQ. The CDR3 here is CASSLGQGSANEQFF. In DNA, the CDR3 is TGCGCCAGCAGCTTGGGACAGGGATCGGCAAATGAGCAGTTCTTC. Variable domain in full (rest from reference TRBV5-1 and TRBJ2-1): KAGVTQTPRYLIKTRGQQVTLSCSPISGHRSVSWYQQTPGQGLQFLFEYFSETQRNKGNFPGRFSGRQFSNSRSEMNVSTLELGDSALYLCASSLGQGSANEQFFGPGTRLTVL.

The chain employs TRBV6-5 and TRBJ1-6; 7 bases are a match to TRBD1. Looked up from germline, CDR1 is MNHEY and CDR2 is SVGAGI. J lost 8 bases, V lost 5 bases, and 9 bases had no gene match. The CDR3 has 15 amino acids. The CDR3 DNA sequence: TGTGCCAGCAGTCGACAGGGCGGAGAGGATTCACCCCTCCACTTT. It yields the protein CASSRQGGEDSPLHF.

The CDR3 reads CASRETVNQPQHF. The DNA of the CDR3 is TGTGCCAGTAGAGAGACAGTGAATCAGCCCCAGCATTTT. The chain uses TRBV19 and TRBJ1-5; D is possibly TRBD1 (5 bases). The CDR3 is 13 amino acids. Germline CDR1 reads LNHDA; CDR2 reads SQIVND (reference sequence). V lost 6 bases and J 4 bases, leaving 10 bases between the germline ends.

The chain employs TRBV7-6 and TRBJ2-3; 8 nucleotides match TRBD2. CDR3 size: 17 residues. The germline gives CDR1 SGHVS, CDR2 FNYEAQ. The V and J ends lost 5 bases and 2 bases, in that order; junction bases with no gene match: 12. CDR3 sequence: CASSAVPSGRFTDTQYF. The CDR3, as DNA: TGTGCCAGCAGCGCCGTGCCTAGCGGGCGTTTCACAGATACGCAGTATTTT.

The genes are TRBV7-2 and TRBJ1-6, with D possibly matching TRBD1 (6 bases). CDR3 length equals 14 residues. Trimming left V 1 base short and J 7 bases short, with 8 bases between. CDR1 is SGHTA, CDR2 FQGNSA, per germline. This CDR3 is CASSLDRVNSPLHF. CDR3 coding DNA: TGTGCCAGCAGCTTAGACAGGGTGAATTCACCCCTCCACTTT.

V gene TRBV18 combines with J gene TRBJ2-5; possible D gene TRBD2, 6 bases. The V end was cut by 2 bases, the J end by 5 bases, with 21 bases between. Per germline, CDR1 KGHSH and CDR2 LQKENI. CDR3 length equals 17 residues. CDR3 protein: CASSPYVGGGGTETQYF. The CDR3 nucleotides read TGTGCCAGCTCACCATATGTGGGGGGAGGAGGCACCGAGACCCAGTACTTC.

V usage is TRBV7-9 and J usage is TRBJ2-2; TRBD2 matches at 7 bases. The CDR3 loop spans 17 amino acids. From germline, CDR1 is SEHNR and CDR2 FQNEAQ (reference sequence). The junction had 14 bases not matched to a gene; V was cut back by 5 bases and J by 5 bases. The CDR3 protein is CASSRLLTSTGTGELFF. The CDR3 bases are TGTGCCAGCAGCAGATTATTGACTAGCACTGGGACCGGGGAGCTGTTTTTT.

The CDR3 here is CASTDRLSSTEAFF. The CDR3 coding sequence is TGTGCCAGCACAGACAGGCTATCGAGCACTGAAGCTTTCTTT. The genes are TRBV6-1 and TRBJ1-1, with D possibly matching TRBD1 (6 bases). This CDR3 is built from 14 residues. Trimming removed 7 bases at V and 4 bases at J, with 16 bases between. Germline CDR1 reads MNHNS; CDR2 reads SASEGT.

The chain links TRBV29-1 to TRBJ2-3, with a tentative D call TRBD2 (5 bases). Between the trimmed V and J ends, which lost 4 bases and 0 bases, there was a span of 11 bases. Germline V lookup: CDR1 SQVTM, CDR2 ANQGSEA. The CDR3 runs 14 residues. The DNA of the CDR3 is TGCAGCGTTGCGGGCCTAGCAAGCACAGATACGCAGTATTTT. Translating it yields CSVAGLASTDTQYF.